The 29 T cell receptor beta chains below were found in one sample sequenced in a study of shared T cell receptors in the human thymus. The method was immunoSEQ multiplex PCR; TCRdb's version includes in-frame clones alone and lacks a portion of them. The sample records about 660,000 clones, approximately 90% being singletons. The data also belong to a second study, concerning human thymus T cells.

Sequenced: thymocytes. These receptors were collected from a boy in the first two years of life with a congenital heart defect.

This clone has just one count. The chain is built from TRBV28 and TRBJ2-1, with 16 bases identical to TRBD2. In germline, CDR1 is MDHEN, CDR2 SYDVKM. With 6 bases clipped from V and 4 bases from J, the junction kept 15 bases outside the gene matches. The CDR3 is 20 residues long. The CDR3 protein is CASSQTDPGLAGGGYNEQFF. CDR3 coding DNA: TGTGCCAGCAGCCAGACGGACCCGGGACTAGCGGGAGGGGGATACAATGAGCAGTTCTTC.

The chain links TRBV6-1 to TRBJ2-1; 8 bases are a match to TRBD2. Trimming at V came to 3 bases and at J to 3 bases, leaving 7 bases not matched to a gene. Germline values: CDR1 MNHNS, CDR2 SASEGT. The length of the CDR3 is 16 residues. The chain's CDR3 is CASSDSTSGYYNEQFF. CDR3 coding DNA: TGTGCCAGCAGTGACAGTACTAGCGGATACTACAATGAGCAGTTCTTC.

The chain joins TRBV7-9 to TRBJ2-2, with 8 bases lining up with TRBD1. Germline V CDR1 and CDR2: SEHNR, FQNEAQ (reference sequence). This CDR3 comprises 16 residues. Unmatched junction bases numbered 7, after V lost 5 bases and J lost 2 bases. As DNA, the CDR3 is TGTGCCAGCAGCAAGAGGACAGGGACTAACACCGGGGAGCTGTTTTTT. Amino acid sequence: CASSKRTGTNTGELFF.

This chain connects TRBV11-2 to TRBJ2-7; D not certain. Trimming shortened V by 5 bases and J by 2 bases, and 13 bases separated the two germline ends. Germline CDR1 SGHAT, CDR2 FQNNGV. This CDR3 comprises 14 residues. CDR3 sequence (DNA): TGTGCCAGCAGCCTGTTCATGGGCCCCTACGAGCAGTACTTC. Translation: CASSLFMGPYEQYF.

This rearrangement joins TRBV5-1 to TRBJ2-1, with 9 bases aligning to TRBD1. V was clipped by 4 bases and J by 3 bases; unmatched bases: 8. The CDR3 runs 16 residues. The germline gives CDR1 SGHRS, CDR2 YFSETQ. The CDR3: CASSVLRDRDYNEQFF. For the CDR3, the DNA is TGCGCCAGCAGCGTCCTCCGGGACAGGGACTACAATGAGCAGTTCTTC.

The chain employs TRBV20-1 and TRBJ2-5; D gene unclear. The CDR3 loop spans 11 amino acids. V lost 6 bases, J lost 3 bases, and 8 bases lay in between. Germline CDR1 is DFQATT and CDR2 is SNEGSKA (reference sequence). The CDR3 region has the DNA TGCAGTGCGAGGAGCAAAGAGACCCAGTACTTC. Protein sequence: CSARSKETQYF.

In regard to this clone: One end of the junction is discordant with germline, which a read error may explain. The sample carries other DNA sequences with the same CDR3. The J gene is TRBJ2-7, the V gene TRBV28, with TRBD1 identical over 11 bases. Germline V gene lookup returns CDR1 MDHEN and CDR2 SYDVKM. The length of the CDR3 is 16 residues. This chain's CDR3 is CASRAPGQGVEYEQYF. The DNA of the CDR3 is TGTGCCAGCAGGGCCCCGGGACAGGGGGTCGAATACGAGCAGTATTTC. The complete variable domain, with remaining parts taken from reference TRBV28 and TRBJ2-7, reads DVKVTQSSRYLVKRTGEKVFLECVQDMDHENMFWYRQDPGLGLRLIYFSYDVKMKEKGDIPEGYSVSREKKERFSLILESASTNQTSMYLCASRAPGQGVEYEQYFGPGTRLTVT.

This chain joins TRBV28 and TRBJ2-5, with D possibly being TRBD1 (5 bases). The CDR3 length is 14 residues. Trimming removed 5 bases from V and 0 bases from J, with 10 bases in between. Germline loops: CDR1 MDHEN, CDR2 SYDVKM. The CDR3 coding sequence is TGTGCCAGCAGTCCCAACAGGTACCAAGAGACCCAGTACTTC. This gives the protein CASSPNRYQETQYF. Full variable domain (missing parts from reference TRBV28 and TRBJ2-5): DVKVTQSSRYLVKRTGEKVFLECVQDMDHENMFWYRQDPGLGLRLIYFSYDVKMKEKGDIPEGYSVSREKKERFSLILESASTNQTSMYLCASSPNRYQETQYFGPGTRLLVL.

The chain joins TRBV23-1 to TRBJ2-7, with 9 positions matching TRBD1. TRBV23-1 is designated an ORF whose function remains uncertain. After removal of 3 bases from V and 2 bases from J, the junction contained 11 bases not matched to a gene. The length of the CDR3 is 17 residues. This CDR3 is CASSHPPPGQGPYEQYF. The CDR3 region has the DNA TGCGCCAGCAGTCATCCTCCCCCGGGACAGGGACCCTACGAGCAGTACTTC.

This chain links TRBV4-2 with TRBJ2-7; D is unresolved. Deletions cut 1 base from V and 4 bases from J, with 14 bases between. This CDR3 is built from 15 residues. The germline CDR1 and CDR2 sequences are LGHNA and YNFKEQ. The CDR3 nucleotides are TGTGCCAGCAGCCAAGGACGGTCGCGGAGATACGAGCAGTACTTC. Its protein is CASSQGRSRRYEQYF.

The V gene is TRBV30, the J gene TRBJ1-1, with 10 bases aligning to TRBD1. Unmatched junction bases numbered 8, after V lost 2 bases and J lost 5 bases. CDR1 GTSNPN and CDR2 SVGIG come from the germline V gene (reference sequence). The CDR3 loop spans 15 amino acids. Here the CDR3 reads CAWSLPPGQGTEAFF. The CDR3 region has the DNA TGTGCCTGGAGTCTGCCTCCGGGACAGGGGACTGAAGCTTTCTTT.

The gene calls are TRBV18 and TRBJ2-3, with 12 bases fitting TRBD2. The trim removed 5 bases at V and 6 bases at J, leaving 15 bases unmatched. Germline loops: CDR1 KGHSH, CDR2 LQKENI. The CDR3 runs to 18 residues. CDR3 coding DNA: TGTGCCAGCTCAAGACTAGCGGGAGTAGTAGACCTTGGGGATACGCAGTATTTT. The encoded protein is CASSRLAGVVDLGDTQYF.

The rearrangement joins TRBV7-9 to TRBJ2-3; 8 bases line up with TRBD2. V was clipped by 3 bases and J by 2 bases; unmatched bases: 16. The germline CDR1 and CDR2 sequences are SEHNR and FQNEAQ (reference sequence). The CDR3 has 19 amino acids. The CDR3 reads CASSFPPAKRETLTDTQYF. As DNA, the CDR3 is TGTGCCAGCAGCTTCCCTCCAGCGAAGCGGGAGACCCTCACAGATACGCAGTATTTT.

This clone showed up just once. The J gene is TRBJ2-7, the V gene TRBV5-5; D perhaps matches TRBD1 (6 bases). Germline lookup yields CDR1 SGHKS and CDR2 YYEKEE (reference sequence). V shed 0 bases and J shed 5 bases, with 21 bases lying between them. This CDR3 is 17 amino acids long. The CDR3 is CASSLVWAHRVVNEQYF. Written as DNA, the CDR3 is TGTGCCAGCAGCTTGGTCTGGGCCCACAGGGTTGTAAACGAGCAGTACTTC. Filled out from reference TRBV5-5 and TRBJ2-7, the complete variable domain reads DAGVTQSPTHLIKTRGQQVTLRCSPISGHKSVSWYQQVLGQGPQFIFQYYEKEERGRGNFPDRFSARQFPNYSSELNVNALLLGDSALYLCASSLVWAHRVVNEQYFGPGTRLTVT.

The genes are TRBV7-8 and TRBJ2-7, with D perhaps matching TRBD1 (5 bases). The CDR3 spans 16 residues. Trimming pared 0 bases from V and 0 bases from J, leaving 12 bases between. Germline V gene sequence: CDR1 SGHVS, CDR2 FQNEAQ. The CDR3 sequence is CASSLADRCSSYEQYF. DNA for the CDR3: TGTGCCAGCAGCTTAGCCGACAGATGTAGCTCCTACGAGCAGTACTTC.

The rearrangement joins TRBV27 to TRBJ2-3; TRBD2 matches 9 bases. Looked up from germline, CDR1 is MNHEY and CDR2 is SMNVEV (reference sequence). V lost 5 bases, J lost 0 bases, and 9 bases stayed unmatched. The CDR3 runs 17 residues. The CDR3 is CASSPIGTSSSTDTQYF. The DNA of the CDR3 is TGTGCCAGCAGTCCGATCGGGACTAGCAGTAGCACAGATACGCAGTATTTT.

V and J are TRBV11-3 and TRBJ2-5; D unresolved. This CDR3 comprises 12 residues. With 5 bases removed from V and 7 bases from J, the gap between germline ends came to 11 bases. Looked up from germline, CDR1 is SGHNT and CDR2 is YENEEA. The CDR3 region is CASSATRRTQYF. As DNA, the CDR3 is TGTGCCAGCAGCGCAACCCGGAGGACCCAGTACTTC.

The V and J genes are TRBV11-2 and TRBJ2-7, with 12 bases matching TRBD1. V was pared by 3 bases and J by 6 bases, with 0 bases of the junction left unmatched. The CDR3 runs to 13 residues. Germline values: CDR1 SGHAT, CDR2 FQNNGV. CDR3 sequence: CASSLGQGAEQYF. The CDR3 bases are TGTGCCAGCAGCTTGGGACAGGGGGCCGAGCAGTACTTC.

This chain joins TRBV20-1 and TRBJ2-1; 8 positions agree with TRBD2. V was clipped by 3 bases and J by 13 bases; unmatched bases: 2. CDR1 is DFQATT and CDR2 is SNEGSKA in the germline V gene (reference sequence). The CDR3 has 10 residues. CDR3 sequence reads: CSASSGEQFF. CDR3 DNA sequence: TGCAGTGCTAGTAGCGGGGAACAGTTCTTC.

The chain couples TRBV5-1 to TRBJ2-3; D is perhaps TRBD2 (7 bases). Trimming took off 4 bases at V and 7 bases at J, with 34 bases between the two ends. The CDR3 spans 20 residues. Germline V CDR1 and CDR2: SGHRS, YFSETQ. CDR3 in amino acids: CASSTYTAGAWRAPRNTQYF. The CDR3 region has the DNA TGCGCCAGCAGCACTTACACGGCGGGGGCCTGGCGGGCACCGAGGAATACGCAGTATTTT. Filled out from reference TRBV5-1 and TRBJ2-3, the complete variable domain reads KAGVTQTPRYLIKTRGQQVTLSCSPISGHRSVSWYQQTPGQGLQFLFEYFSETQRNKGNFPGRFSGRQFSNSRSEMNVSTLELGDSALYLCASSTYTAGAWRAPRNTQYFGPGTRLTVL.

The chain links TRBV10-2 to TRBJ2-7; 10 bases map to TRBD1. This CDR3 contains 15 residues. CDR1 is WSHSY, CDR2 SAAADI, per germline. V dropped 0 bases and J dropped 3; count of bases not matched to a gene: 2. CDR3 sequence: CASSESRDRGYEQYF. CDR3 DNA: TGCGCCAGCAGTGAGTCACGGGACAGGGGCTACGAGCAGTACTTC.

The gene calls are TRBV25-1 and TRBJ2-7; 8 bases agree with TRBD2. Trimming at V came to 7 bases and at J to 5 bases, leaving 7 bases not matched to a gene. CDR3 length: 13 residues. Germline V gene lookup returns CDR1 MGHDK and CDR2 SYGVNS. CDR3 sequence (DNA): TGTGCCAGCACCGCCCGGGGGGGAGACGAGCAGTACTTC. Protein sequence: CASTARGGDEQYF.

V gene TRBV7-6 combines with J gene TRBJ2-4; possible D gene TRBD1, 6 bases. This CDR3 is built from 16 residues. CDR1 is SGHVS and CDR2 is FNYEAQ in the germline V gene. Trimming left V 5 bases short and J 0 bases short, with 14 bases between. DNA for the CDR3: TGTGCCAGCAGCCGGAAGGGACACCCAGCCAAAAACATTCAGTACTTC. The encoded protein is CASSRKGHPAKNIQYF.

This chain connects TRBV9 to TRBJ2-1; 8 bases map to TRBD2. Trimming took 0 bases from V and 5 from J; bases not matched to a gene: 4. Germline CDR1 reads SGDLS; CDR2 reads YYNGEE. The CDR3 spans 15 residues. CDR3 sequence reads: CASSVADSGNNEQFF. CDR3 bases: TGTGCCAGCAGCGTAGCGGATAGCGGGAACAATGAGCAGTTCTTC. The complete variable domain, with remaining parts taken from reference TRBV9 and TRBJ2-1, reads DSGVTQTPKHLITATGQRVTLRCSPRSGDLSVYWYQQSLDQGLQFLIQYYNGEERAKGNILERFSAQQFPDLHSELNLSSLELGDSALYFCASSVADSGNNEQFFGPGTRLTVL.

The rearrangement links TRBV2 to TRBJ2-7; TRBD1 matches at 7 bases. Trimming removed 4 bases from V and 2 bases from J; junction bases left unmatched: 5. The CDR3 length is 14 residues. CDR1 and CDR2 (germline): SNHLY, FYNNEI. CDR3 in amino acids: CASSGRQGAYEQYF. CDR3 coding DNA: TGTGCCAGCAGTGGTCGGCAGGGGGCCTACGAGCAGTACTTC.

This clone was found once. J is TRBJ2-1 and V is TRBV9; 9 nucleotides match TRBD1. The germline gives CDR1 SGDLS, CDR2 YYNGEE. There are 15 residues in the CDR3. V was clipped by 3 bases and J by 10 bases; unmatched bases: 11. CDR3 sequence (DNA): TGTGCCAGCAGCGACAGGGGGCTCCCGATGGGAGAGCAGTTCTTC. Protein product: CASSDRGLPMGEQFF.

The chain links TRBV11-2 to TRBJ2-3, with 10 positions matching TRBD2. This CDR3 has 17 amino acids. CDR1 is SGHAT and CDR2 is FQNNGV in the germline V gene. Trimming removed 4 bases from V and 5 bases from J; junction bases left unmatched: 12. The CDR3 bases are TGTGCCAGCAGCTCCCGAGGGGGACTAGCGCCAGAAGATACGCAGTATTTT. This translates into CASSSRGGLAPEDTQYF. The full variable domain, in which reference TRBV11-2 and TRBJ2-3 provide the parts outside the CDR3, is EAGVAQSPRYKIIEKRQSVAFWCNPISGHATLYWYQQILGQGPKLLIQFQNNGVVDDSQLPKDRFSAERLKGVDSTLKIQPAKLEDSAVYLCASSSRGGLAPEDTQYFGPGTRLTVL.

V usage is TRBV5-1 and J usage is TRBJ2-1; D gene unclear. Trimming left V 0 bases short and J 0 bases short, with 4 bases between. CDR1 SGHRS and CDR2 YFSETQ come from the germline V gene. The CDR3 consists of 14 residues. Here the CDR3 DNA reads TGCGCCAGCAGCTTGGGACTCTCCTACAATGAGCAGTTCTTC. The encoded protein is CASSLGLSYNEQFF.

In this sample, this clone turned up once. This chain connects TRBV19 to TRBJ1-2; weak D call: TRBD1 (6 bases). The CDR3 is 15 amino acids. Between the trimmed V and J ends, which lost 4 bases and 4 bases, there was a span of 16 bases. Per the germline V gene, CDR1 is LNHDA and CDR2 is SQIVND (reference sequence). CDR3 nucleotide sequence: TGTGCCAGTAGTACAAAGCAGGGGTTAGGCTATGGCTACACCTTC. Amino acid sequence: CASSTKQGLGYGYTF.